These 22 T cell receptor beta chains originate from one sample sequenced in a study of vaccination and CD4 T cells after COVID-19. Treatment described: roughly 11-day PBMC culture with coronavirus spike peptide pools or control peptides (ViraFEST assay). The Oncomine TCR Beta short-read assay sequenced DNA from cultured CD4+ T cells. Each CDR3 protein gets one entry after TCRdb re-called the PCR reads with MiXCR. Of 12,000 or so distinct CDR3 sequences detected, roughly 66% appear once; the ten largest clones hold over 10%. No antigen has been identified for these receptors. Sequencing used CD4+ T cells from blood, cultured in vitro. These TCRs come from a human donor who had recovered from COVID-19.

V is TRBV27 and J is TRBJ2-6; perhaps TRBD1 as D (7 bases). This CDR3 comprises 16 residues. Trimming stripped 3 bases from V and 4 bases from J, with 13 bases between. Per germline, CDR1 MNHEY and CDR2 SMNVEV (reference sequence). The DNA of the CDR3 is TGTGCCAGCAGTTTCAGGGGGGCGCAAGGGGCCAACGTCCTGACTTTC. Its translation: CASSFRGAQGANVLTF. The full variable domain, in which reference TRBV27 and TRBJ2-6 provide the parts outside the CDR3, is EAQVTQNPRYLITVTGKKLTVTCSQNMNHEYMSWYRQDPGLGLRQIYYSMNVEVTDKGDVPEGYKVSRKEKRNFPLILESPSPNQTSLYFCASSFRGAQGANVLTFGAGSRLTVL.

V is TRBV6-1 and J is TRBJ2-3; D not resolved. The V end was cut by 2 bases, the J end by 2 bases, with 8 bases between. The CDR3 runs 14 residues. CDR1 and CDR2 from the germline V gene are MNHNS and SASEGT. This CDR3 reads CASSEKGYTDTQYF. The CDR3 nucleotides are TGTGCCAGCAGTGAAAAGGGTTACACAGATACGCAGTATTTT.

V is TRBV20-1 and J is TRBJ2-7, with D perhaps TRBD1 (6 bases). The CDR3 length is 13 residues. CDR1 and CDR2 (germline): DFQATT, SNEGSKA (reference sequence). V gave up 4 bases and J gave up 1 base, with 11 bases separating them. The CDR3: CSAIPGQSYEQYF. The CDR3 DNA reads TGCAGTGCTATCCCTGGACAGTCCTACGAGCAGTACTTC.

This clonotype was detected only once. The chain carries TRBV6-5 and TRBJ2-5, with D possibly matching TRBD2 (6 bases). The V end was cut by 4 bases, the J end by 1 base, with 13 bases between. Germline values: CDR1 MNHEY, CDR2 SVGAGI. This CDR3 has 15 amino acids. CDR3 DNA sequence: TGTGCCAGCAGTTCGCAAGCGGGTATCCAAGAGACCCAGTACTTC. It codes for CASSSQAGIQETQYF.

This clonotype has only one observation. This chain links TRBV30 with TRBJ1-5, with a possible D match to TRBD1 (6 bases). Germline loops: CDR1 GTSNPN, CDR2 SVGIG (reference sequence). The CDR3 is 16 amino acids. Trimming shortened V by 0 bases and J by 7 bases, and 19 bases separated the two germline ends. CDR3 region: CAWSVLGAGSQQPQHF. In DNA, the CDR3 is TGTGCCTGGAGTGTACTGGGGGCAGGGTCACAGCAGCCCCAGCATTTT.

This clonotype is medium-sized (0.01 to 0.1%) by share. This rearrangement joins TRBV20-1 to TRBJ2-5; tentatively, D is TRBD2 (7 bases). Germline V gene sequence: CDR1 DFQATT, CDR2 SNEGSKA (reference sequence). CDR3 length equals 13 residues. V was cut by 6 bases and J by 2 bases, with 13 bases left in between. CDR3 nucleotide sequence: TGCAGTGCAGCGGGACAAACACAAGAGACCCAGTACTTC. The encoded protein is CSAAGQTQETQYF.

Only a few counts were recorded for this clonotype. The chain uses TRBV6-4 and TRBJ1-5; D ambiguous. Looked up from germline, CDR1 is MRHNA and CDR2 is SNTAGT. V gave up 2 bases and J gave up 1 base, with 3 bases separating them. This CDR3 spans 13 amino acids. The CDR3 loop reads CASSDGSNQPQHF. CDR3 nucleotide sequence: TGTGCCAGCAGTGACGGGAGCAATCAGCCCCAGCATTTT.

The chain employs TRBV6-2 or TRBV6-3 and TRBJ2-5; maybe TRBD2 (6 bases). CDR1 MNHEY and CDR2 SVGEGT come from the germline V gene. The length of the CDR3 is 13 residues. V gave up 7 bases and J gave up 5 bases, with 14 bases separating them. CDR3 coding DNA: TGTGCCAGCACCCCAGGCGGGACGGAGACCCAGTACTTC. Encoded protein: CASTPGGTETQYF.

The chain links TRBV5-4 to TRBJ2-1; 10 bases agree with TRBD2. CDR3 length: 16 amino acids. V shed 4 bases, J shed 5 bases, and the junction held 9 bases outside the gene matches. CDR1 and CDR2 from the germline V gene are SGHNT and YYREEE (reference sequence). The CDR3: CASSRGPLAGDNEQFF. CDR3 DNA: TGTGCCAGCAGCCGTGGTCCGCTAGCGGGAGACAATGAGCAGTTCTTC.

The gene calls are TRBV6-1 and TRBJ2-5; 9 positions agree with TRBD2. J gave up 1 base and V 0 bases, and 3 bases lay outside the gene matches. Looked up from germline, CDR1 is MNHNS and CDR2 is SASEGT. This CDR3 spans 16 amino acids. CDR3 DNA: TGTGCCAGCAGTGAAGCGCCTAGCGGGGTCCAAGAGACCCAGTACTTC. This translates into CASSEAPSGVQETQYF.

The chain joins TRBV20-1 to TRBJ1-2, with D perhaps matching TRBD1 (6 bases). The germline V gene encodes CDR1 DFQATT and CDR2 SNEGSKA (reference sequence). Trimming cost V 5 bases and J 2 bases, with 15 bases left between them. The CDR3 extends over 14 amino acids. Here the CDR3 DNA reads TGCAGTGCTCGGGGGGCGAGGGAAAACTATGGCTACACCTTC. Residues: CSARGARENYGYTF.

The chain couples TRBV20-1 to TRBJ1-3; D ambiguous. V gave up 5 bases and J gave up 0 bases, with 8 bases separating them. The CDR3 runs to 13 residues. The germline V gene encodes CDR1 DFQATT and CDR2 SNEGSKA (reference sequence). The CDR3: CSALARSGNTIYF. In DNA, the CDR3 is TGCAGTGCTTTAGCTCGCTCTGGAAACACCATATATTTT.

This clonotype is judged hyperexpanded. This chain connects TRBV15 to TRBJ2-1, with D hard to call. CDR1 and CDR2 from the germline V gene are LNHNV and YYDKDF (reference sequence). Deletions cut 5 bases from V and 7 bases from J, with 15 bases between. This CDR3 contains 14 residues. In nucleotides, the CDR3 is TGTGCCACCAGCTTGGAGCTTCGGCTTAATGAGCAGTTCTTC. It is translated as CATSLELRLNEQFF. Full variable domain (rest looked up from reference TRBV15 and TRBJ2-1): DAMVIQNPRYQVTQFGKPVTLSCSQTLNHNVMYWYQQKSSQAPKLLFHYYDKDFNNEADTPDNFQSRRPNTSFCFLDIRSPGLGDTAMYLCATSLELRLNEQFFGPGTRLTVL.

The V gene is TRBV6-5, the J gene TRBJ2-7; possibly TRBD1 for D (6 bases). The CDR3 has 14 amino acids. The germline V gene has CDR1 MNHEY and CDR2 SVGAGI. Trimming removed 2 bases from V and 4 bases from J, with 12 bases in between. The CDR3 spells CASSYRNRGYEQYF. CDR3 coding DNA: TGTGCCAGCAGTTACAGAAATAGGGGGTACGAGCAGTACTTC.

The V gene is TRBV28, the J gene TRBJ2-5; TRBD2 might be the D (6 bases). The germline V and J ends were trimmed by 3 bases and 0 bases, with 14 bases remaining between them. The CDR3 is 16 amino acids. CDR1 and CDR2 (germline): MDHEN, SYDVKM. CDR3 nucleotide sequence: TGTGCCAGCAGTTTTCCGGGACTCCAACACCAAGAGACCCAGTACTTC. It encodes CASSFPGLQHQETQYF.

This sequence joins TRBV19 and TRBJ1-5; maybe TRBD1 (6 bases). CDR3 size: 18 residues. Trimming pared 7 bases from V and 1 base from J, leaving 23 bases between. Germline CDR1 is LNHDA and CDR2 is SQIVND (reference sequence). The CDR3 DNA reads TGTGCCAGTACCAGGGGCAGGGGATGGAGCATGAGCAATCAGCCCCAGCATTTT. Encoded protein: CASTRGRGWSMSNQPQHF.

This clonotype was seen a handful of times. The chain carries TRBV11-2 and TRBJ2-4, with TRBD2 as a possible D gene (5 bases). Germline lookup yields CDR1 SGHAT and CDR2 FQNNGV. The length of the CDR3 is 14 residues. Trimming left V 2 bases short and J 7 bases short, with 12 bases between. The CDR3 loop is CASSLLALANIQYF. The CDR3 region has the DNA TGTGCCAGCAGCTTATTAGCGTTAGCGAACATTCAGTACTTC.

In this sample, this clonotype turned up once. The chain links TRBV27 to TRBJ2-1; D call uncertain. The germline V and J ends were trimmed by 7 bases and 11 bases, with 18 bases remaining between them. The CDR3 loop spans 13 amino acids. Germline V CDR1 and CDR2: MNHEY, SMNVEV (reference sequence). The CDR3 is CASTPRSTQQQFF. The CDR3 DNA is TGTGCCAGCACCCCACGATCGACGCAGCAGCAGTTCTTC.

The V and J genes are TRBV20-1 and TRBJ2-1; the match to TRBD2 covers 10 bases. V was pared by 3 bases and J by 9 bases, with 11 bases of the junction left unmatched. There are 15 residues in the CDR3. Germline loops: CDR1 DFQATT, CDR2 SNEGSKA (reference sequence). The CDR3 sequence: CSASGSLAGEVEQFF. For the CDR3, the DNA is TGCAGTGCTAGTGGATCCCTAGCGGGAGAGGTTGAGCAGTTCTTC.

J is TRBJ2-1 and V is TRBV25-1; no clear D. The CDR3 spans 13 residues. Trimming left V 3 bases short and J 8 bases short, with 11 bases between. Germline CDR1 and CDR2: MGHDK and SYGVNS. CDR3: CASSDRIRDEQFF. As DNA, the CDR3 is TGTGCCAGCAGTGATCGGATCCGCGATGAGCAGTTCTTC.

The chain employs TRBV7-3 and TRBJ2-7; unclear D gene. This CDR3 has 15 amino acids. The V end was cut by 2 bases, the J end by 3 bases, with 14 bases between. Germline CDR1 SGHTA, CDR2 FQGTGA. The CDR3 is CASSLDTPNIYEQYF. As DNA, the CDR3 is TGTGCCAGCAGCTTAGACACTCCGAACATCTACGAGCAGTACTTC. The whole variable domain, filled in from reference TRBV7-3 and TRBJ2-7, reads GAGVSQTPSNKVTEKGKYVELRCDPISGHTALYWYRQSLGQGPEFLIYFQGTGAADDSGLPNDRFFAVRPEGSVSTLKIQRTERGDSAVYLCASSLDTPNIYEQYFGPGTRLTVT.

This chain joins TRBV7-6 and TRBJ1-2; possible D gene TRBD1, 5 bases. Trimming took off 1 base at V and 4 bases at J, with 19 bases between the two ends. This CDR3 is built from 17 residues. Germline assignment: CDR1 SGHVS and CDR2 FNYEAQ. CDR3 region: CASSLERPGTNRYGYTF. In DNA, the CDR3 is TGTGCCAGCAGCTTAGAAAGACCGGGGACCAATCGCTATGGCTACACCTTC.